The rows below give T cell receptor beta chains drawn from one sample of a study of neurological immune-mediated disorders. One entry per CDR3 protein, called by TCRdb with MiXCR from the 5' RACE reads. The sample lists about 54,000 distinct CDR3 sequences, about 4.2% occurring once. The sample consisted of CD4+ T cells from blood. Receptor source: a woman between 40 and 50 years old with multiple sclerosis. The CDR3 runs from the conserved cysteine through the conserved F or W. D genes are given only for firm matches. Size values are once, few and many counts, or a class for expanded clones, and some rows have none.

>many|17|TRBD1|TRBJ2-1|TRBV5-1
CASSLFTQGQGKNEQFF
TGCGCCAGCAGCTTGTTTACCCAGGGACAGGGAAAAAATGAGCAGTTCTTC
>NA|14|TRBD2|TRBJ2-7|TRBV9
CASGGLDFSYEQYF
TGTGCCAGCGGAGGACTAGACTTCTCCTACGAGCAGTACTTC
>many|14|NA|TRBJ1-6|TRBV4-2
CASSQGQLSTHLHF
TGTGCCAGCAGCCAAGGTCAGCTTTCGACCCACCTCCACTTT
>many|14|NA|TRBJ1-2|TRBV9
CASSSRRENYGYTF
TGTGCCAGCAGCTCCCGGAGGGAGAACTATGGCTACACCTTC
>many|14|NA|TRBJ2-5|TRBV14
CASSQDRGWETQYF
TGTGCCAGCAGCCAAGACAGGGGATGGGAGACCCAGTACTTC
>many|11|NA|TRBJ2-7|TRBV10-3
CAISPGPTLRF
TGTGCCATCAGTCCCGGACCGACACTACGGTTC
>many|14|TRBD1|TRBJ1-6|TRBV20-1
CSARTGTGDSPLHF
TGCAGTGCCAGGACCGGGACAGGGGATTCACCCCTCCACTTT
>many|14|NA|TRBJ1-4|TRBV27
CASSLQGGDEKLFF
TGTGCCAGCAGTCTTCAGGGTGGGGATGAAAAACTGTTTTTT
>many|15|NA|TRBJ1-2|TRBV12-3/TRBV12-4
CASSFLASLRYGYTF
TGTGCCAGCAGTTTTCTGGCCTCCTTACGCTATGGCTACACCTTC
>many|15|TRBD2|TRBJ2-7|TRBV11-2
CASSLERTSGWEQYF
TGTGCCAGCAGCTTAGAGAGGACTAGCGGCTGGGAGCAGTACTTC
>many|14|NA|TRBJ2-7|TRBV12-3/TRBV12-4
CASSPPLRPYEQYF
TGTGCCAGCAGTCCGCCCCTGCGACCGTACGAGCAGTACTTC
>many|20|NA|TRBJ2-7|TRBV6-6
CASSSTGTPTLQQLSYEQYF
TGTGCCAGCAGTTCCACCGGGACACCAACACTTCAACAACTTTCCTACGAGCAGTACTTC
>many|18|NA|TRBJ1-1|TRBV6-5
CASSYLGPQGPRNTEAFF
TGTGCCAGCAGTTACTTGGGACCCCAGGGCCCGCGGAACACTGAAGCTTTCTTT
>many|19|TRBD2|TRBJ2-5|TRBV5-1
CASSSRLAGAPPPQETQYF
TGCGCCAGCAGCTCCCGACTAGCGGGGGCCCCTCCGCCACAAGAGACCCAGTACTTC
>many|15|TRBD1|TRBJ1-1|TRBV3-1
CASSLGQGARTEAFF
TGTGCCAGCAGCCTCGGACAGGGGGCGAGGACTGAAGCTTTCTTT
>many|15|TRBD2|TRBJ2-3|TRBV5-6
CASSYGRGGSDTQYF
TGTGCCAGCAGCTATGGCCGGGGAGGGTCAGATACGCAGTATTTT
>few|12|NA|TRBJ2-1|TRBV2
CASKDSYNEQFF
TGTGCCAGCAAGGACAGCTACAATGAGCAGTTCTTC
>many|13|NA|TRBJ1-4|TRBV5-1
CASSLTGIEKLFF
TGCGCCAGCAGCTTAACAGGGATAGAAAAACTGTTTTTT
>many|17|TRBD2|TRBJ2-3|TRBV5-1
CASSLVGLAGPLDTQYF
TGCGCCAGCAGCTTGGTTGGACTAGCGGGGCCCCTAGATACGCAGTATTTT
>many|11|NA|TRBJ2-1|TRBV18
CASSTSPSQFF
TGTGCCAGCTCCACAAGCCCCTCGCAGTTCTTC
>many|14|NA|TRBJ2-1|TRBV3-1
CASSQVGGHNEQFF
TGTGCCAGCAGCCAAGTAGGGGGGCACAATGAGCAGTTCTTC
>many|15|TRBD2|TRBJ2-1|TRBV2
CASSQNGGGANEQFF
TGTGCCAGCAGCCAAAATGGCGGGGGGGCCAATGAGCAGTTCTTC
>many|13|NA|TRBJ1-2|TRBV4-1
CASSQRELGGYTF
TGCGCCAGCAGCCAACGCGAATTGGGTGGCTACACCTTC
>many|13|NA|TRBJ1-5|TRBV29-1
CSVEGAGNQPQHF
TGCAGCGTTGAAGGGGCTGGCAATCAGCCCCAGCATTTT
>many|18|NA|TRBJ2-6|TRBV5-5
CASSPGTFLSSGANVLTF
TGTGCCAGCAGCCCCGGGACATTTCTGAGCTCTGGGGCCAACGTCCTGACTTTC
>medium-sized|14|NA|TRBJ1-1|TRBV12-3/TRBV12-4
CASSLQGPNTEAFF
TGTGCCAGCAGCCTTCAGGGTCCGAACACTGAAGCTTTCTTT
>many|17|TRBD1|TRBJ2-1|TRBV11-3
CASSLGGLQGVLNEQFF
TGTGCCAGCAGCTTAGGGGGCCTACAGGGGGTACTCAATGAGCAGTTCTTC
>many|15|TRBD1|TRBJ1-2|TRBV9
CASSPRDRGNYGYTF
TGTGCCAGCAGCCCCCGGGACAGGGGAAACTATGGCTACACCTTC
>many|15|TRBD1|TRBJ2-1|TRBV24-1
CATRGTGSLIGEQFF
TGTGCCACCAGGGGGACAGGTTCCTTGATAGGGGAGCAGTTCTTC
>many|14|NA|TRBJ2-1|TRBV5-1
CASSLAGTYNEQFF
TGCGCCAGCAGCTTGGCGGGGACCTACAATGAGCAGTTCTTC
>many|15|TRBD2|TRBJ2-3|TRBV20-1
CSAKTPLAGGSQGGF
TGCAGTGCTAAGACCCCCCTAGCGGGGGGATCTCAAGGTGGTTTT
>NA|16|TRBD2|TRBJ2-1|TRBV20-1
CSASPSGGAVGNEHFF
TGCAGTGCTAGCCCCAGCGGGGGGGCTGTGGGAAATGAGCATTTCTTC
>many|14|NA|TRBJ1-2|TRBV27
CASSLFGGSYGYTF
TGTGCCAGCAGTTTATTTGGCGGATCCTATGGCTACACCTTC
>many|13|NA|TRBJ1-2|TRBV5-1
CASSVRDKDGYTF
TGCGCCAGCAGCGTCCGGGACAAAGATGGCTACACCTTC
>many|13|NA|TRBJ1-5|TRBV7-9
CASNLGVGQPQHF
TGTGCCAGCAACCTAGGGGTGGGGCAGCCCCAGCATTTT
>many|15|TRBD1|TRBJ1-4|TRBV20-1
CSARAQDRGDEKLFF
TGCAGTGCTAGAGCCCAGGACAGGGGAGACGAAAAACTGTTTTTT
>many|18|TRBD1|TRBJ2-6|TRBV5-1
CASSFPAGGVTGANVLTF
TGCGCCAGCAGCTTTCCGGCAGGGGGTGTGACTGGGGCCAACGTCCTGACTTTC
>many|16|TRBD2|TRBJ2-1|TRBV11-3
CASSLLGTSGYNEQFF
TGTGCCAGCAGCTTATTGGGGACTAGCGGCTACAATGAGCAGTTCTTC
>many|16|NA|TRBJ2-6|TRBV5-5
CASSLRDYSGANVLTF
TGTGCCAGCAGCTTGAGGGATTACTCTGGGGCCAACGTCCTGACTTTC
>NA|14|NA|TRBJ2-7|TRBV20-1
CSARPGTGSYEQYF
TGCAGTGCTAGACCCGGGACCGGTTCCTACGAGCAGTACTTC
>many|12|NA|TRBJ1-2|TRBV4-2
CASSLPPGSYTF
TGTGCCAGCAGCCTTCCCCCGGGCTCCTACACCTTC
>many|14|NA|TRBJ1-3|TRBV20-1
CSARDQGTGNTIYF
TGCAGTGCTAGAGATCAGGGGACGGGAAACACCATATATTTT
>many|15|NA|TRBJ2-6|TRBV6-5
CASSYSGVGANVLTF
TGTGCCAGCAGTTACTCAGGGGTTGGGGCCAACGTCCTGACTTTC
>many|14|TRBD2|TRBJ2-3|TRBV12-3/TRBV12-4
CASSPDTSGDTQYF
TGTGCCAGCAGTCCCGACACTAGCGGAGATACGCAGTATTTT
>many|13|TRBD1|TRBJ1-2|TRBV29-1
CSVAGQPTFGYTF
TGCAGCGTCGCGGGACAGCCAACCTTCGGCTACACCTTC
>many|15|NA|TRBJ2-3|TRBV11-2
CATQLKDSGRDTQYF
TGTGCCACCCAGCTTAAGGATTCCGGCAGGGATACGCAGTATTTT
>many|12|NA|TRBJ1-2|TRBV20-1
CSASRPPYGYTF
TGCAGTGCATCCCGGCCCCCCTATGGCTACACCTTC